This TCR beta chain emerged from a study of CD8+CD57+ T cells in acquired aplastic anemia. This clonotype has ten or more counts. It was genomic DNA that served as the template for profiling TCR beta VDJ and CDR3. TCRdb processed the reads anew with MiXCR; each CDR3 protein has one entry. The repertoire has some 160,000 distinct CDR3 sequences, about 48% of them found once; the top ten carry roughly 30%. Patients who underwent sequencing had shown CD8+CD57+ cell expansion by flow cytometry. Sequencing was done on a sample of sorted CD4+, CD8+, or CD8+CD57+ T cells (not recorded which) from PBMCs. This TCR was recovered from a human donor with aplastic anemia.

This CDR3 reads CASSVAPGQQETQYF. The CDR3 nucleotides are TGTGCCAGCAGCGTAGCCCCGGGACAGCAAGAGACCCAGTACTTC. This chain links TRBV9 with TRBJ2-5, with 7 bases that match TRBD1. Looked up from germline, CDR1 is SGDLS and CDR2 is YYNGEE. Germline trimming cut 0 bases from V and 2 bases from J; bases unmatched to any gene: 4. The CDR3 is made up of 15 amino acids. Full variable domain (remainder filled in from reference TRBV9 and TRBJ2-5): DSGVTQTPKHLITATGQRVTLRCSPRSGDLSVYWYQQSLDQGLQFLIQYYNGEERAKGNILERFSAQQFPDLHSELNLSSLELGDSALYFCASSVAPGQQETQYFGPGTRLLVL.